A single sample gave rise to the 12 T cell receptor beta chains below, sequenced in a study of blood T cell repertoires in COVID-19. Measured with immunoSEQ multiplex PCR; TCRdb has only the in-frame clones, and not every one. Found here are about 170,000 clones, roughly 84% of them singletons; the top ten hold roughly 10%. The sequencing sample was made of peripheral blood. All receptors derive from an elderly woman with active or convalescent COVID-19.

Turning to this clone: This specimen includes other DNA sequences encoding the same CDR3. The chain is built from TRBV6-5 and TRBJ2-1, with D perhaps TRBD2 (6 bases). The CDR3 sequence is 12 residues long. Trimming pared 0 bases from V and 9 bases from J, leaving 6 bases between. CDR1 and CDR2 from the germline V gene are MNHEY and SVGAGI. CDR3 sequence (DNA): TGTGCCAGCAGTTACTCGGGGGGTGAGCAGTTCTTC. It yields the protein CASSYSGGEQFF.

This clone showed up many times. The genes are TRBV5-1 and TRBJ1-2, with no clear D. V was pared by 2 bases and J by 8 bases, with 16 bases between. The CDR3 has 14 residues. Germline V gene lookup returns CDR1 SGHRS and CDR2 YFSETQ. The CDR3 reads CASSLTGSRGGYTF. The CDR3 DNA reads as TGCGCCAGCAGCTTAACCGGGTCCCGCGGCGGCTACACCTTC.

This chain links TRBV7-9 with TRBJ2-7; the D is unclear. CDR1 and CDR2 (germline): SEHNR, FQNEAQ (reference sequence). CDR3 length: 11 residues. V lost 3 bases and J 3 bases, leaving 3 bases between the germline ends. The CDR3 protein is CASSFSYEQYF. CDR3 DNA sequence: TGTGCCAGCAGCTTTAGCTACGAGCAGTACTTC.

The rearrangement uses TRBV5-1 and TRBJ2-2, with D possibly being TRBD1 (6 bases). This CDR3 has 17 amino acids. Germline V gene sequence: CDR1 SGHRS, CDR2 YFSETQ. The ends were cut back, 1 base at V and 3 bases at J, with 16 bases in the middle. The CDR3 coding sequence is TGCGCCAGCAGCTTGACAGGGAAGGTATCGGACACCGGGGAGCTGTTTTTT. Translating gives CASSLTGKVSDTGELFF.

This clone was seen only a few times. The V gene is TRBV5-1, the J gene TRBJ2-7; tentatively, D is TRBD1 (6 bases). This CDR3 is built from 14 residues. CDR1 is SGHRS and CDR2 is YFSETQ in the germline V gene. V was cut by 0 bases and J by 2 bases, with 9 bases left in between. The CDR3 DNA is TGCGCCAGCAGCTTGGTAACAGGGACCTACGAGCAGTACTTC. It specifies CASSLVTGTYEQYF.

This clone was counted a single time. This rearrangement joins TRBV28 to TRBJ1-1; D is perhaps TRBD1 (6 bases). In germline, CDR1 is MDHEN, CDR2 SYDVKM. The CDR3 covers 14 residues. The CDR3 region has the DNA TGTTCAATAGGGGGACCCACCCGGAACACTGAAGCTTTCTTT. Translation: CSIGGPTRNTEAFF.

The chain has TRBV9 and TRBJ2-1; 9 bases match TRBD2. The junction had 5 bases not matched to a gene; V was cut back by 2 bases and J by 2 bases. CDR1 is SGDLS, CDR2 YYNGEE, per germline. The CDR3 loop spans 16 amino acids. CDR3 protein: CASSVRASGAYNEQFF. The CDR3 DNA reads TGTGCCAGCAGCGTTCGGGCTAGCGGGGCCTACAATGAGCAGTTCTTC.

The rearrangement uses TRBV7-3 and TRBJ1-1; D might be TRBD1 (5 bases). Per the germline V gene, CDR1 is SGHTA and CDR2 is FQGTGA. The CDR3 spans 13 residues. Trimming stripped 5 bases from V and 4 bases from J, with 11 bases between. CDR3 nucleotide sequence: TGTGCCAGCAGCCCGGCAGGGCCCACTGAAGCTTTCTTT. Residues: CASSPAGPTEAFF.

In the case of this clone: The identical CDR3 is also encoded by other nucleotide sequences in the sample. The chain uses TRBV19 and TRBJ1-5, with a weak D call TRBD1 (5 bases). V shed 0 bases and J shed 4 bases, with 7 bases lying between them. In germline, CDR1 is LNHDA, CDR2 SQIVND (reference sequence). The CDR3 is 14 residues long. The CDR3 sequence: CASSIDQGNQPQHF. CDR3 sequence (DNA): TGTGCCAGTAGTATAGACCAGGGTAATCAGCCCCAGCATTTT.

The chain combines TRBV2 with TRBJ1-2; D perhaps matches TRBD1 (5 bases). The germline V gene encodes CDR1 SNHLY and CDR2 FYNNEI. There are 13 residues in the CDR3. V lost 4 bases and J lost 4, with 10 bases in between. CDR3 loop: CASSAGPRYGYTF. For the CDR3, the DNA is TGTGCCAGCAGTGCAGGGCCCCGCTATGGCTACACCTTC.

This rearrangement joins TRBV11-2 to TRBJ2-3; a possible D gene is TRBD1 (5 bases). The CDR3 has 15 residues. V was pared by 2 bases and J by 2 bases, with 11 bases between. Per the germline V gene, CDR1 is SGHAT and CDR2 is FQNNGV. CDR3 DNA: TGTGCCAGCAGCTTAAAAAGGGGCTACACAGATACGCAGTATTTT. This sequence encodes CASSLKRGYTDTQYF.

The V and J genes are TRBV24-1 and TRBJ1-4; no definite D call. The CDR3 is 15 residues long. Trimming pared 2 bases from V and 7 bases from J, leaving 13 bases between. From germline, CDR1 is KGHDR and CDR2 SFDVKD. Here the CDR3 reads CATSDSRGAGEKLFF. In DNA form, the CDR3 reads TGTGCCACCAGTGATTCAAGAGGCGCGGGTGAAAAACTGTTTTTT.